This is a list of T cell receptor beta chains from one sample in a study of T cell repertoires in cytomegalovirus infection. TCRdb redid the calling of the reads with MiXCR, one entry per CDR3 protein. The sample contains some 600,000 distinct CDR3 sequences, 20% to 25% of which appear only once. The sequenced sample consisted of CD8+ T cells from PBMCs. All receptors derive from a human donor in good health (CMV status not recorded). Some clones in this sample may be carry-over from other donors' samples. CDR3s include the opening cysteine and the closing phenylalanine or tryptophan. A D gene is named only where the DNA matches it firmly. Clone size appears in some rows only: once, few, many, or a class for an expanded clone.

d_call j_call v_call clone_size cdr3_nt cdr3_aa
. TRBJ2-1 TRBV11-2 few TGTGCCAGCAGCATGGGGGAGGATGAGCAGTTCTTC CASSMGEDEQFF
TRBD2 TRBJ2-3 TRBV10-2 . TGCGCCAGCAGTGAGCCCCTCATACTAGCGGGGGGGCTGGATACGCAGTATTTT CASSEPLILAGGLDTQYF
. TRBJ1-6 TRBV14 many TGTGCCAGCAGCTGGGACCGGTCGACTCTCCACTTT CASSWDRSTLHF
. TRBJ1-2 TRBV5-1 . TGCGCCAGCAGCGGAACGCGGGACGGAGTTTTTGGCTACACCTTC CASSGTRDGVFGYTF
. TRBJ1-1 TRBV10-3 . TGTGCCATCAGTGTTGGGTTCGGAGCAAACACTGAAGCTTTCTTT CAISVGFGANTEAFF
TRBD2 TRBJ2-5 TRBV6-2/TRBV6-3 . TGTGCCAGCAGTTACTTCCTAGCGGAAGAGACCCAGTACTTC CASSYFLAEETQYF
. TRBJ1-1 TRBV7-9 . TGTGCCAGCAGCGGGGACCCCACGGTTTTTGGTGAAGCTTTCTTT CASSGDPTVFGEAFF
. TRBJ2-3 TRBV4-1 few TGCGCCAGCAGCCAAGAGGGGGGACCCGGGAACCGTGCCGATACGCAGTATTTT CASSQEGGPGNRADTQYF
. TRBJ1-1 TRBV7-4 few TGTGCCAGCAGCTTCACGGACAGATCGAACACTGAAGCTTTCTTT CASSFTDRSNTEAFF
TRBD2 TRBJ2-1 TRBV14 . TGTGCCAGCAGCCCACAGAGCGGGGGGGCCAAAGATGAGCAGTTCTTC CASSPQSGGAKDEQFF
. TRBJ1-2 TRBV7-9 . TGTGCCAGCAGCTTCGGGACTCAAGGCGGCTACACCTTC CASSFGTQGGYTF
. TRBJ2-1 TRBV2 many TGTGCCAGCAGTGAGGGACCGCGAATTTACAATGAGCAGTTCTTC CASSEGPRIYNEQFF
. TRBJ1-1 TRBV2 few TGTGCCAGCAGTGATCCGGGGTCCGGACCTGAAGCTTTCTTT CASSDPGSGPEAFF
. TRBJ2-1 TRBV28 . TGTGCCAGCAGTAGGAGGGGGGGGTTCACCAATGAGCAGTTCTTC CASSRRGGFTNEQFF
. TRBJ2-2 TRBV20-1 few TGCAGTGCTAGAGAAGGCACAACTACCGGGGAGCTGTTTTTT CSAREGTTTGELFF
. TRBJ1-5 TRBV5-3 . TGTGCCAGCAGCGCCGGAAAGGGCGGTCAGCCCCAGCATTTT CASSAGKGGQPQHF
. TRBJ2-2 TRBV19 many TGTGCCAGTAGTATCGGGACGAACACCGGGGAGCTGTTTTTT CASSIGTNTGELFF
. TRBJ2-1 TRBV20-1 . TGCAGTGCTAGAGGGAGGGAGTGGGATGAGCAGTTCTTC CSARGREWDEQFF
. TRBJ2-5 TRBV24-1 . TGTGCCACCAGTAGTGGGAAGGGACCGTCGAGAGGAGAGACCCAGTACTTC CATSSGKGPSRGETQYF
. TRBJ2-1 TRBV27 many TGTGCCAGCAGTTTCGACCCATCAGGGGCCAATGAGCAGTTCTTC CASSFDPSGANEQFF
. TRBJ1-1 TRBV6-5 few TGTGCCAGCAGTTACTCGCAGGGGTCGGGCACTGAAGCTTTCTTT CASSYSQGSGTEAFF
. TRBJ2-7 TRBV11-2 . TGTGCCAGCAGCTCCGCGGCTTACTACGAGCAGTACTTC CASSSAAYYEQYF
TRBD2 TRBJ2-1 TRBV6-5 . TGTGCCAGCAGAGCGGGGGGGCTGGATGAGCAGTTCTTC CASRAGGLDEQFF
. TRBJ1-2 TRBV29-1 . TGCAGCGTTGAAGATCAATGGGTCAAAGGTAGCTATGGCTACACCTTC CSVEDQWVKGSYGYTF
. TRBJ2-3 TRBV4-1 . TGCACCAGCAGCCAAGTGGGGGTCCAGACTAGCACAGATACGCAGTATTTT CTSSQVGVQTSTDTQYF
. TRBJ1-2 TRBV4-1 many TGCGCCACCGCGATTGACAGTTACAATGGCTACACCTTC CATAIDSYNGYTF
. TRBJ1-2 TRBV18 . TGTGCCAGCTCACCACCGGGAACAGGTGGATTGGATGACTACACCTTC CASSPPGTGGLDDYTF
TRBD1 TRBJ1-4 TRBV27 . TGTGCCAGGGGGACAGGGGGAGGTTGTGCTAATGAAAAACTGTTTTTT CARGTGGGCANEKLFF
TRBD1 TRBJ1-6 TRBV19 many TGTGCCAGTAGTCAACTCCCGGACAGGACTTATAATTCACCCCTCCACTTT CASSQLPDRTYNSPLHF
. TRBJ2-6 TRBV24-1 few TGTGCCACCAGCGCTCGCGGGGCCTCAGGTGGGGCCAACGTCCTGACTTTC CATSARGASGGANVLTF
. TRBJ1-3 TRBV7-9 many TGTGCCAGCAGCTTCACCGGGGATCCGGGAAACACCATATATTTT CASSFTGDPGNTIYF
TRBD1 TRBJ1-3 TRBV29-1 . TGCAGCGTTGAGGACAGGGAAGGCTCTGGAAACACCATATATTTT CSVEDREGSGNTIYF
. TRBJ2-7 TRBV7-8 many TGTGCCAGCAGCTTAGACACGAGCCAGTACTTC CASSLDTSQYF
. TRBJ1-2 TRBV2 . TGTGCCAGCAGTGAAGGGAGGGACCACTACTATGGCTACACCTTC CASSEGRDHYYGYTF
TRBD2 TRBJ2-3 TRBV28 many TGTGCCAGCAGTTTATCGAGACTAGCGGGGGAACCAGATACGCAGTATTTT CASSLSRLAGEPDTQYF
TRBD2 TRBJ2-1 TRBV5-1 few TGCGCCAGCCTTGGCGGGGGGGTCAATGAGCAGTTCTTC CASLGGGVNEQFF
. TRBJ2-2 TRBV28 few TGTGCCAGCAGAACAGGGAGGGCCGGGGAGCTGTTTTTT CASRTGRAGELFF
. TRBJ2-1 TRBV7-6 . TGTGCCAGCAGCTTTACTAGTTCCCCCAATGAGCAGTTCTTC CASSFTSSPNEQFF
TRBD2 TRBJ2-5 TRBV6-2/TRBV6-3 . TGTGCCAGCACCGGACTAGCGGGGGACCAAGAGACCCAGTACTTC CASTGLAGDQETQYF
TRBD1 TRBJ1-1 TRBV10-2 . TGCGCCAGCAGTGAGGGGACAGGGCTGAACACTGAAGCTTTCTTT CASSEGTGLNTEAFF
. TRBJ2-7 TRBV27 few TGTGCCAGCAGTTTTGGAGGGGCTAATGAGCAGTACTTC CASSFGGANEQYF
. TRBJ2-5 TRBV7-2 many TGTGCCAGCAGCGTGGGACACAAACTCGAGCAAGAGACCCAGTACTTC CASSVGHKLEQETQYF
TRBD2 TRBJ2-1 TRBV7-2 many TGTGCCAGCAGGCTAGGGACTAGCGGGGGGGGTGAGCAGTTCTTC CASRLGTSGGGEQFF
TRBD2 TRBJ2-1 TRBV7-9 many TGTGCCAGCAGCAGAGTAGCGGGGGGCTACAATGAGCAGTTCTTC CASSRVAGGYNEQFF
. TRBJ1-1 TRBV7-9 many TGTGCCAGCAGCTTAGTAGCCACTGAAGCTTTCTTT CASSLVATEAFF
. TRBJ2-1 TRBV10-3 many TGTGCCATCAAGAAGGGCAATGAGCAGTTCTTC CAIKKGNEQFF
TRBD1 TRBJ1-5 TRBV12-3/TRBV12-4 many TGTGCCAGCAGTTCGGACAGGGTCCATCAGCCCCAGCATTTT CASSSDRVHQPQHF
. TRBJ1-1 TRBV2 . TGTGCCAGCAGGGTGGAGAAAGGACACACTGAAGCTTTCTTT CASRVEKGHTEAFF